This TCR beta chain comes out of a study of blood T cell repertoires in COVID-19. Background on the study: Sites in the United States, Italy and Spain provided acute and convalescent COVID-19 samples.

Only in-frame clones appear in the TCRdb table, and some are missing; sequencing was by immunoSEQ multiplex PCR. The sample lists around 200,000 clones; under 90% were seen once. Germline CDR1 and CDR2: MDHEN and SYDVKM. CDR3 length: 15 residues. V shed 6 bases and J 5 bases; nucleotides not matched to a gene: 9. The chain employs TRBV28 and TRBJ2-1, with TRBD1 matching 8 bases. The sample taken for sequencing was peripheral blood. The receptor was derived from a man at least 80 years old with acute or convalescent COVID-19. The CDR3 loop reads CASRFRDRRNNEQFF. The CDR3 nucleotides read TGTGCCAGCAGATTTCGGGACAGGCGCAACAATGAGCAGTTCTTC.